The T cell receptor beta chain under discussion was sequenced for a study of blood T cell repertoires in COVID-19. Study as a whole: Samples representing acute and convalescent COVID-19 were sourced from the United States, Italy and Spain. PBMCs, B-cell-depleted T cells, or T cells were the source of the cDNA or gDNA that made up the material.

With regard to this clone: Relative to the germline gene, one junction end is altered; a read error may explain this.

CDR1 GTSNPN and CDR2 SVGIG come from the germline V gene (reference sequence). This CDR3 region has 15 residues. Original data processing: The authors estimated nucleated cell counts from reference gene primer amplification. Method: immunoSEQ multiplex PCR; TCRdb's copy keeps in-frame clones and lacks some. D and trimming come from the DNA, and the V and J calls and clone size come from that table. The sample has approximately 100,000 clones, roughly 81% seen once. This sequence was found in a human donor in a cohort sampled during active COVID-19. The sequenced sample was peripheral blood. The rearrangement links TRBV30 to TRBJ2-7; 11 bases line up with TRBD1. CDR3 in amino acids: CAWRWTGGLSNEQYF. DNA of the CDR3: TGTGCCTGGAGGTGGACAGGGGGCCTCTCCAACGAGCAGTACTTC. The full variable domain, in which reference TRBV30 and TRBJ2-7 provide the parts outside the CDR3, is SQTIHQWPATLVQPVGSPLSLECTVEGTSNPNLYWYRQAAGRGLQLLFYSVGIGQISSEVPQNLSASRPQDRQFILSSKKLLLSDSGFYLCAWRWTGGLSNEQYFGPGTRLTVT.